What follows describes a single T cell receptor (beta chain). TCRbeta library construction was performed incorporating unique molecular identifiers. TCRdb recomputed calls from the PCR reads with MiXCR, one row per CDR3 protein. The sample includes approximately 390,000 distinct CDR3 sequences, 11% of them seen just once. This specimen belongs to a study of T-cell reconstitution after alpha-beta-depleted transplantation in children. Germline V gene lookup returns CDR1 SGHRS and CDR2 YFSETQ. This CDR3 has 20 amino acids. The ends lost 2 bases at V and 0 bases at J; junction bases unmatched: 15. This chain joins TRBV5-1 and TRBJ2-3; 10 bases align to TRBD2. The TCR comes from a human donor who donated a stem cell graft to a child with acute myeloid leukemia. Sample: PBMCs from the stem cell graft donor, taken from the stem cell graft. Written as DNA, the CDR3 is TGCGCCAGCAGCTTCTATCGGTTCAGCGGGAGGGCCCCTAGCACAGATACGCAGTATTTT. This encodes CASSFYRFSGRAPSTDTQYF.